This T cell receptor beta chain emerged from a study of blood T cell repertoires in COVID-19. The wider study: Acute and convalescent COVID-19 specimens originated in the United States, Italy and Spain. Sources were T cells, B-cell-depleted T cells, or PBMCs; the material itself was cDNA or gDNA.

V dropped 4 bases and J dropped 9 bases, with 7 bases sitting between them. CDR1 is MNHEY and CDR2 is SVGEGT in the germline V gene. There are 11 residues in the CDR3. Authors' analysis steps: Reference gene primers were amplified, and this amplification served to estimate nucleated cell counts. Sequencing was performed with immunoSEQ multiplex PCR; in TCRdb, only in-frame clones are kept and a portion is missing. From that table come the V and J calls and clone size; the DNA was used to work out D and trimming. The sample shows approximately 110,000 clones, 75% to 90% of them seen only once. The clonotype was recovered from a human donor in a cohort sampled during active COVID-19. Sequencing was performed on peripheral blood. This chain links TRBV6-2 or TRBV6-3 with TRBJ2-1; D is undetermined. DNA for the CDR3: TGTGCCAGCAGTTTAGGAGCTGAGCAGTTCTTC. Translating gives CASSLGAEQFF.